Below are 26 T cell receptor beta chains sequenced from a single sample in a study of T cell clonality in common variable immunodeficiency. TCRdb's copy holds only in-frame clones and misses some; the assay was immunoSEQ multiplex PCR. The sample has tens of thousands of clones, none seen only once. Source material: peripheral blood mononuclear cells. The receptors were gathered from a person aged 18-70 years in good health.

Remarks on this clone: The read terminates 3 residues ahead of where the CDR3 ends, so the germline J gene completes it. This chain uses TRBV30 with TRBJ1-1; unclear D gene. CDR3 length: 15 amino acids. Per germline, CDR1 GTSNPN and CDR2 SVGIG (reference sequence). The part of the CDR3 DNA that was read is TGTGCCTGGAGTCCTCCACCCTACGTAGCCTACGAG. The encoded protein is CAWSPPPYVAYE. The full CDR3 protein reads CAWSPPPYVAYEAFF. Drawing the rest from reference TRBV30 and TRBJ1-1, the complete variable domain is SQTIHQWPATLVQPVGSPLSLECTVEGTSNPNLYWYRQAAGRGLQLLFYSVGIGQISSEVPQNLSASRPQDRQFILSSKKLLLSDSGFYLCAWSPPPYVAYEAFFGQGTRLTVV.

This clone was detected ten times or more. The read falls 3 residues short of the CDR3 end, and the missing part is taken from the germline J gene. This chain links TRBV7-6 with TRBJ2-5; D not certain. Germline V gene lookup returns CDR1 SGHVS and CDR2 FNYEAQ. With 2 bases removed from V and 4 bases from J, the gap between germline ends came to 14 bases. This CDR3 is 15 amino acids long. Incomplete CDR3 DNA: TGTGCCAGCAGCTTATACCCCCCGCCTACAGAGACC. Translated, it gives CASSLYPPPTET. The whole CDR3 sequence reads CASSLYPPPTETQYF.

This clone was picked up many times. The read ends 3 residues before the CDR3 terminus; that terminus is restored from the germline J gene. The rearrangement uses TRBV13 and TRBJ2-7; 8 bases are a match to TRBD2. V lost 6 bases and J lost 0; bases outside the gene matches: 1. There are 13 residues in the CDR3. CDR1 is PRHDT, CDR2 FYEKMQ, per germline (reference sequence). The CDR3 loop reads CASSSGTSYEQYF. The CDR3 bases that were read are TGTGCCAGCAGTAGCGGGACCTCCTACGAG.

The sample holds many counts of this clone. The DNA ends 3 residues before the CDR3 does, and the rest of the CDR3 is filled in from the germline J gene. The rearrangement links TRBV20-1 to TRBJ2-3, with D possibly matching TRBD1 (6 bases). The V and J ends lost 1 base and 2 bases respectively, with 13 bases between them. CDR3 length equals 15 residues. The germline V gene has CDR1 DFQATT and CDR2 SNEGSKA (reference sequence). The CDR3 bases that were read are TGCAGTGCTAGAGTCAGGGGAAGGGACACAGATACG. The encoded protein is CSARVRGRDTDT. In full, the CDR3 is CSARVRGRDTDTQYF.

In this sample, this clone turned up many times. The CDR3 protein is CAIATGATEAFF. CDR3 DNA (partial): TGTGCCATCGCGACAGGCGCCACTGAA. This chain connects TRBV19 to TRBJ1-1; D may be TRBD1 (6 bases). Coverage ceases 3 residues before the CDR3 finishes, and the germline J gene fills in the end. Germline loops: CDR1 LNHDA, CDR2 SQIVND (reference sequence). Trimming shortened V by 10 bases and J by 4 bases, and 13 bases separated the two germline ends. The CDR3 consists of 12 residues.

In this sample, this clone turned up many times. Read coverage stops 3 residues before the CDR3 terminus; the germline J gene supplies the remainder. The chain combines TRBV23-1 with TRBJ2-2, with TRBD2 identical over 8 bases. TRBV23-1 is an ORF, and what it does is uncertain. Unmatched junction bases numbered 25, after V lost 0 bases and J lost 7 bases. CDR3 length: 22 amino acids. The CDR3 bases that were read are TGCGCCAGCAGTCAATCGGGCAACGGAGGGCGTTCAGCGGGAGTCAAGGTCGGGGAG. It codes for CASSQSGNGGRSAGVKVGE. The full-length CDR3 reads as CASSQSGNGGRSAGVKVGELFF.

This clone was recorded at least ten times. The read stops 3 residues short of the end of the CDR3; the missing end is completed from the germline J gene. V gene TRBV10-3 combines with J gene TRBJ2-7, with D possibly being TRBD1 (6 bases). V dropped 0 bases and J dropped 0 bases, with 12 bases sitting between them. The CDR3 loop spans 16 amino acids. Looked up from germline, CDR1 is ENHRY and CDR2 is SYGVKD. CDR3 loop: CAISESQGFLSYEQYF. The DNA read from the CDR3 is TGTGCCATCAGTGAGTCGCAGGGGTTCCTCTCCTACGAG.

This clone was observed at least ten times. The read finishes 3 residues shy of the CDR3 end, and the germline J gene is used to complete it. V is TRBV7-2 and J is TRBJ2-3; D remains ambiguous. Germline CDR1 and CDR2: SGHTA and FQGNSA. Trimming removed 5 bases at V and 4 bases at J, with 10 bases between. CDR3 length equals 13 residues. CDR3 residues: CASSAEAADTQYF. The sequenced part of the CDR3 DNA is TGTGCCAGCAGCGCTGAGGCAGCAGATACG.

This clone was observed at least ten times. The read ends 3 residues early relative to the CDR3; the germline J gene fills the gap. The chain combines TRBV4-1 with TRBJ2-7; no clear D gene. This CDR3 is built from 15 residues. Looked up from germline, CDR1 is MGHRA and CDR2 is YSYEKL. V was trimmed by 1 base and J by 0 bases, leaving 10 bases between them. The CDR3 protein is CASSQGSAVSYEQYF. Partial CDR3 DNA: TGCGCCAGCAGCCAAGGTTCGGCGGTCTCCTACGAG.

Many counts were recorded for this clone. Mismatch with germline at one junction end may stem from a read error. Coverage ceases 3 residues before the CDR3 finishes, and the germline J gene fills in the end. The sample contains more than one DNA sequence encoding this CDR3. The chain links TRBV5-5 to TRBJ2-1; D remains unclear. CDR3 size: 13 residues. Looked up from germline, CDR1 is SGHKS and CDR2 is YYEKEE (reference sequence). CDR3 amino acids: CASSPQTYNEQFF. The sequenced CDR3 bases are TGTGCCAGCAGCCCACAGACCTATAATGAG.

At least ten counts were recorded for this clone. The DNA ends 3 residues before the CDR3 does, and the rest of the CDR3 is filled in from the germline J gene. The genes are TRBV7-8 and TRBJ1-5; 9 bases are shared with TRBD1. Germline trimming cut 5 bases from V and 7 bases from J; bases unmatched to any gene: 3. In germline, CDR1 is SGHVS, CDR2 FQNEAQ. There are 13 residues in the CDR3. CDR3 residues: CASSPDRGQPQHF. The DNA read from the CDR3 is TGTGCCAGCAGCCCGGACAGGGGACAGCCC.

This clone was recorded at least ten times. The read ends 3 residues before the CDR3 terminus; that terminus is restored from the germline J gene. The rearrangement joins TRBV7-9 to TRBJ2-5; TRBD1 matches 7 bases. With V trimmed by 5 bases and J by 3 bases, 9 bases remained unmatched. Germline CDR1 SEHNR, CDR2 FQNEAQ (reference sequence). The CDR3 contains 15 residues. CDR3 DNA (partial): TGTGCCAGCAGCCCGAAAGACAGGGAAGAAGAGACC. Encoded protein: CASSPKDREEET. The whole CDR3 protein is CASSPKDREEETQYF.

At least ten counts were recorded for this clone. The read ends 3 residues shy of where the CDR3 ends; the end is completed using the germline J gene. The chain uses TRBV20-1 and TRBJ2-1; 10 nucleotides agree with TRBD2. With V trimmed by 4 bases and J by 2 bases, 2 bases remained unmatched. This CDR3 is built from 14 residues. Germline CDR1 DFQATT, CDR2 SNEGSKA (reference sequence). The covered CDR3 bases are TGCAGTGCTATCGGGACTAGCGCCTACAATGAG. Its protein is CSAIGTSAYNE. The entire CDR3 protein reads CSAIGTSAYNEQFF.

This clone has at least ten counts. The read is 3 residues too short to cover the CDR3 end, so that end is filled in from the germline J gene. The rearrangement links TRBV19 to TRBJ1-2; weak D call: TRBD1 (6 bases). The CDR3 spans 14 residues. Germline V lookup: CDR1 LNHDA, CDR2 SQIVND (reference sequence). The V gene lost 4 bases and the J gene lost 7 bases, with 16 bases spanning the gap. The CDR3 loop is CASSSPGELRGYTF. CDR3 DNA (partial): TGTGCCAGTAGTAGCCCAGGGGAGTTACGTGGC.

Ten or more counts support this clone. The CDR3 is cut off 3 residues early in the read; its end comes from the germline J gene. The chain recombines TRBV18 with TRBJ2-7, with D maybe TRBD1 (7 bases). Trimming stripped 3 bases from V and 3 bases from J, with 21 bases between. CDR1 is KGHSH and CDR2 is LQKENI in the germline V gene. The CDR3 covers 17 residues. The CDR3 is CASSPGPGQAGRYEQYF. Partial CDR3 DNA: TGTGCCAGCTCACCGGGCCCTGGACAGGCGGGACGCTACGAG. Using reference TRBV18 and TRBJ2-7 for the parts outside the CDR3, the full variable domain is NAGVMQNPRHLVRRRGQEARLRCSPMKGHSHVYWYRQLPEEGLKFMVYLQKENIIDESGMPKERFSAEFPKEGPSILRIQQVVRGDSAAYFCASSPGPGQAGRYEQYFGPGTRLTVT.

There are many counts of this clone. Read coverage stops 3 residues before the CDR3 terminus; the germline J gene supplies the remainder. The J gene is TRBJ2-7, the V gene TRBV20-1, with D perhaps matching TRBD1 (5 bases). In germline, CDR1 is DFQATT, CDR2 SNEGSKA (reference sequence). V dropped 5 bases and J dropped 2 bases, with 16 bases sitting between them. The CDR3 loop spans 14 amino acids. Here the CDR3 reads CSALETPQAYEQYF. CDR3 bases read: TGCAGTGCTCTGGAGACTCCACAGGCCTACGAG.

This clone showed up many times. The DNA ends 3 residues before the CDR3 does, and the rest of the CDR3 is filled in from the germline J gene. The genes are TRBV2 and TRBJ2-1, with D perhaps TRBD2 (7 bases). In germline, CDR1 is SNHLY, CDR2 FYNNEI. The CDR3 runs to 16 residues. The V gene lost 5 bases and the J gene lost 0 bases, with 14 bases spanning the gap. The CDR3 sequence: CASSSPGGHSYNEQFF. CDR3 bases read: TGTGCCAGCAGTTCCCCCGGGGGGCACTCCTACAATGAG. The complete variable domain, with remaining parts taken from reference TRBV2 and TRBJ2-1, reads EPEVTQTPSHQVTQMGQEVILRCVPISNHLYFYWYRQILGQKVEFLVSFYNNEISEKSEIFDDQFSVERPDGSNFTLKIRSTKLEDSAMYFCASSSPGGHSYNEQFFGPGTRLTVL.

In its sample, this clone was seen many times. Sequencing ends 3 residues short of the CDR3 end; the germline J gene provides the rest. The gene calls are TRBV18 and TRBJ2-7, with D possibly TRBD1 on 5 matching bases. The CDR3 has 14 amino acids. V was shortened by 2 bases and J by 4 bases, with 12 bases between the two germline ends. Germline V gene sequence: CDR1 KGHSH, CDR2 LQKENI. CDR3: CASSPMAGQYEQYF. CDR3 DNA (partial): TGTGCCAGCTCACCAATGGCAGGGCAGTACGAG. Looking up the rest from reference TRBV18 and TRBJ2-7 gives the full variable domain: NAGVMQNPRHLVRRRGQEARLRCSPMKGHSHVYWYRQLPEEGLKFMVYLQKENIIDESGMPKERFSAEFPKEGPSILRIQQVVRGDSAAYFCASSPMAGQYEQYFGPGTRLTVT.

This clone has ten or more counts. The CDR3 end lies 3 residues beyond the end of the read and is filled in from the germline J gene. The chain has TRBV20-1 and TRBJ2-7; 12 nucleotides line up with TRBD2. There are 15 residues in the CDR3. Trimming cost V 4 bases and J 5 bases; bases outside gene matches: 9. The germline V gene has CDR1 DFQATT and CDR2 SNEGSKA (reference sequence). Partial CDR3 DNA: TGCAGTGCTAAGAACGGGACTAGCGGGCCGGACGAG. Its translation: CSAKNGTSGPDE. The CDR3 as a whole reads CSAKNGTSGPDEQYF.

This clone was counted at least ten times. The DNA read from the CDR3 is TGTGCCATCAGAGAACCGGGACAGGGGGCGCCGGGCGGGGAG. It encodes CAIREPGQGAPGGE. The entire CDR3 protein reads CAIREPGQGAPGGELFF. The rearrangement links TRBV10-3 to TRBJ2-2, with TRBD1 identical over 12 bases. The CDR3 end is not reached by the read, which stops 3 residues before it; the germline J gene fills it in. The CDR3 is made up of 17 amino acids. Germline V CDR1 and CDR2: ENHRY, SYGVKD. V trimming: 6 bases; J trimming: 7 bases; junction bases outside the gene matches: 12.

This clone was recorded many times. The CDR3 is cut off 3 residues early in the read; its end comes from the germline J gene. V gene TRBV7-9 combines with J gene TRBJ1-2; D uncertain. Trimming shortened V by 1 base and J by 2 bases, and 8 bases separated the two germline ends. The CDR3 is 14 amino acids. Germline V gene data show CDR1 as SEHNR and CDR2 as FQNEAQ (reference sequence). The CDR3 protein is CASSLGGLNYGYTF. The sequenced CDR3 bases are TGTGCCAGCAGCTTAGGAGGGTTAAACTATGGC.

This clone was recorded many times. Coverage ceases 3 residues before the CDR3 finishes, and the germline J gene fills in the end. J is TRBJ1-1 and V is TRBV5-1; D is undetermined. The CDR3 covers 14 residues. Germline values: CDR1 SGHRS, CDR2 YFSETQ. The ends were cut back, 0 bases at V and 1 base at J, with 7 bases in the middle. The part of the CDR3 DNA that was read is TGCGCCAGCAGCTTGGAGCTCCCGAACACTGAA. This sequence encodes CASSLELPNTE. The full CDR3 sequence reads CASSLELPNTEAFF.

Worth noting for this clone: The read falls 3 residues short of the CDR3 end, and the missing part is taken from the germline J gene. This chain uses TRBV2 with TRBJ1-6; D gene ambiguous. The CDR3 is made up of 14 amino acids. Looked up from germline, CDR1 is SNHLY and CDR2 is FYNNEI. V was pared by 1 base and J by 6 bases, with 7 bases between. The CDR3 loop reads CASSEGWLNSPLHF. CDR3 bases read: TGTGCCAGCAGTGAAGGTTGGCTTAATTCACCC. The whole variable domain, remainder taken from reference TRBV2 and TRBJ1-6, is EPEVTQTPSHQVTQMGQEVILRCVPISNHLYFYWYRQILGQKVEFLVSFYNNEISEKSEIFDDQFSVERPDGSNFTLKIRSTKLEDSAMYFCASSEGWLNSPLHFGNGTRLTVT.

This clone showed up many times. The observed sequence ends 3 residues before the CDR3 terminus, with the missing tail filled in from the germline J gene. The rearrangement links TRBV19 to TRBJ2-5; the D gene is possibly TRBD1 (6 bases). The CDR3 loop spans 14 amino acids. Germline V gene lookup returns CDR1 LNHDA and CDR2 SQIVND (reference sequence). Trimming pared 4 bases from V and 0 bases from J, leaving 9 bases between. CDR3 region: CASSTWTDQETQYF. The CDR3 bases that were read are TGTGCCAGTAGTACCTGGACAGACCAAGAGACC.

On this clone: The read finishes 3 residues shy of the CDR3 end, and the germline J gene is used to complete it. The V call is TRBV5-1, the J call TRBJ2-5; D is possibly TRBD2 (6 bases). The germline V gene encodes CDR1 SGHRS and CDR2 YFSETQ. This CDR3 is 14 amino acids long. Trimming removed 2 bases from V and 6 bases from J, with 14 bases in between. The CDR3 spells CASSFPSAIQTQYF. The part of the CDR3 DNA that was read is TGCGCCAGCAGCTTCCCTAGCGCGATCCAGACC.

This clone has at least ten counts. The read ends 3 residues shy of where the CDR3 ends; the end is completed using the germline J gene. The chain carries TRBV20-1 and TRBJ1-1; unclear D gene. Trimming removed 5 bases from V and 6 bases from J, with 16 bases in between. Germline V gives CDR1 DFQATT, CDR2 SNEGSKA (reference sequence). The CDR3 has 13 residues. Partial CDR3 DNA: TGCAGTGCTTCCGAGACTGATCTGGCTGAA. Translation gives CSASETDLAE. The whole CDR3 reads CSASETDLAEAFF.